These 30 T cell receptor beta chains share one sample of origin, sequenced in a study of cytomegalovirus exposure and HLA in healthy donors. Use of 60 Vbeta and 13 Jbeta primers characterized the PCR. TCRdb keeps only in-frame clones here, not all; method: immunoSEQ multiplex PCR. This table holds about 180,000 clones, around 80% found once. Sequencing used PBMCs. These receptors were taken from an older woman in good health and CMV-seropositive.

V gene TRBV2 combines with J gene TRBJ2-5; 8 nucleotides line up with TRBD1. The CDR3 contains 13 residues. The V gene's germline CDR1 is SNHLY and CDR2 FYNNEI. V was clipped by 5 bases and J by 5 bases; unmatched bases: 4. CDR3 nucleotide sequence: TGTGCCAGCAGTCAGGGGGCAGGGGAGACCCAGTACTTC. Protein sequence: CASSQGAGETQYF.

This chain uses TRBV30 with TRBJ1-5, with D perhaps TRBD1 (5 bases). The CDR3 length is 14 residues. Germline values: CDR1 GTSNPN, CDR2 SVGIG (reference sequence). The V gene lost 4 bases and the J gene lost 3 bases, with 13 bases spanning the gap. CDR3 coding DNA: TGTGCCTGGACCAGGGCGGGGAACAATCAGCCCCAGCATTTT. Amino acid sequence: CAWTRAGNNQPQHF. Full variable domain (outside the CDR3, taken from reference TRBV30 and TRBJ1-5): SQTIHQWPATLVQPVGSPLSLECTVEGTSNPNLYWYRQAAGRGLQLLFYSVGIGQISSEVPQNLSASRPQDRQFILSSKKLLLSDSGFYLCAWTRAGNNQPQHFGDGTRLSIL.

Turning to this clone: Other DNA sequences in the sample encode the same CDR3. The chain couples TRBV5-1 to TRBJ2-7; 10 bases line up with TRBD1. Germline assignment: CDR1 SGHRS and CDR2 YFSETQ. V was clipped by 2 bases and J by 4 bases; unmatched bases: 3. The length of the CDR3 is 14 residues. This chain's CDR3 is CASSLSGQGYEQYF. CDR3 DNA sequence: TGCGCCAGCAGCTTATCGGGACAGGGGTACGAGCAGTACTTC. The complete variable domain, with remaining parts taken from reference TRBV5-1 and TRBJ2-7, reads KAGVTQTPRYLIKTRGQQVTLSCSPISGHRSVSWYQQTPGQGLQFLFEYFSETQRNKGNFPGRFSGRQFSNSRSEMNVSTLELGDSALYLCASSLSGQGYEQYFGPGTRLTVT.

The V gene is TRBV27, the J gene TRBJ2-6; 7 nucleotides match TRBD1. CDR3 length: 17 amino acids. Losses at the gene ends were 3 bases for V and 1 base for J; bases not matched to a gene: 6. Germline loops: CDR1 MNHEY, CDR2 SMNVEV (reference sequence). DNA of the CDR3: TGTGCCAGCAGTTTTGAAGGGGGCAGATCTGGGGCCAACGTCCTGACTTTC. Translated: CASSFEGGRSGANVLTF.

The rearrangement uses TRBV7-8 and TRBJ2-7, with TRBD1 matching over 10 bases. Germline-derived CDR1 and CDR2 are SGHVS and FQNEAQ. V trimming: 1 base; J trimming: 2 bases; junction bases outside the gene matches: 5. The CDR3 is made up of 16 amino acids. CDR3 protein: CASSLVRDRGPYEQYF. The CDR3, as DNA: TGTGCCAGCAGCTTAGTTCGGGACAGGGGACCCTACGAGCAGTACTTC.

The chain combines TRBV7-9 with TRBJ1-4; tentative D call: TRBD1 (5 bases). V was trimmed by 3 bases and J by 2 bases, leaving 16 bases between them. The CDR3 totals 17 residues. Looked up from germline, CDR1 is SEHNR and CDR2 is FQNEAQ (reference sequence). The CDR3 DNA reads as TGTGCCAGCAGCTTCTTAGGGGAGGGGAGGACTAATGAAAAACTGTTTTTT. Translated, it gives CASSFLGEGRTNEKLFF.

In DNA form, the CDR3 reads TGCAGCGTTGAAAAATTGGACAGGCTGAACACTGAAGCTTTCTTT. Its translation is CSVEKLDRLNTEAFF. The V call is TRBV29-1, the J call TRBJ1-1, with 7 bases identical to TRBD1. J lost 0 bases, V lost 2 bases, and 6 bases had no gene match. CDR1 SQVTM and CDR2 ANQGSEA come from the germline V gene. This CDR3 comprises 15 residues.

This clone came up once. V gene TRBV6-5 combines with J gene TRBJ1-2; 7 nucleotides line up with TRBD1. The CDR3 totals 13 residues. V was pared by 9 bases and J by 4 bases, with 8 bases of the junction left unmatched. CDR1 and CDR2 (germline): MNHEY, SVGAGI. CDR3 DNA: TGTGCCAGTGCAGGGGGGCGCAGCTATGGCTACACCTTC. This gives the protein CASAGGRSYGYTF.

The chain employs TRBV7-2 and TRBJ2-3, with TRBD2 identical over 7 bases. This CDR3 spans 15 amino acids. Germline loops: CDR1 SGHTA, CDR2 FQGNSA. V was clipped by 4 bases and J by 3 bases; unmatched bases: 7. The CDR3 DNA follows: TGTGCCAGCAGCTCATGGGGGGGTCCAACAGATACGCAGTATTTT. Its translation: CASSSWGGPTDTQYF.

This clone has just one count. The chain combines TRBV7-9 with TRBJ2-5; 7 bases are a match to TRBD1. Germline CDR1 reads SEHNR; CDR2 reads FQNEAQ (reference sequence). The trim removed 4 bases at V and 3 bases at J, leaving 8 bases unmatched. The CDR3 is 15 amino acids. The CDR3 protein is CASSSAGTVKETQYF. DNA for the CDR3: TGTGCCAGCAGCTCCGCCGGGACAGTTAAAGAGACCCAGTACTTC.

The genes are TRBV11-3 and TRBJ1-2, with TRBD1 matching 9 bases. The V and J ends lost 5 bases and 3 bases, in that order; junction bases with no gene match: 1. CDR3 length equals 13 residues. CDR1 and CDR2 from the germline V gene are SGHNT and YENEEA. The CDR3, as DNA: TGTGCCAGCAGCCGGACAGGGGACTATGGCTACACCTTC. This sequence encodes CASSRTGDYGYTF.

The genes are TRBV9 and TRBJ2-2, with D possibly TRBD2 on 7 matching bases. Trimming removed 4 bases from V and 4 bases from J, with 17 bases in between. Germline values: CDR1 SGDLS, CDR2 YYNGEE. The CDR3 has 16 residues. CDR3 coding DNA: TGTGCCAGCAGCACCCCCATCGGGGGGCTCACCGGGGAGCTGTTTTTT. Amino acids: CASSTPIGGLTGELFF.

This clone was recorded once. The chain joins TRBV5-6 to TRBJ2-5, with D hard to call. CDR3 length: 12 residues. From germline, CDR1 is SGHDT and CDR2 YYEEEE. V dropped 0 bases and J dropped 4 bases, with 4 bases sitting between them. In DNA, the CDR3 is TGTGCCAGCAGCTTGGGTCGAGAGACCCAGTACTTC. Its translation: CASSLGRETQYF.

This clone has just a few counts. The chain uses TRBV7-9 and TRBJ2-1; TRBD2 matches 8 bases. The CDR3 length is 16 residues. Germline lookup yields CDR1 SEHNR and CDR2 FQNEAQ (reference sequence). V shed 5 bases and J 5 bases; nucleotides not matched to a gene: 11. CDR3 protein: CASSTPLAGRNNEQFF. The CDR3 nucleotides read TGTGCCAGCAGCACCCCCCTAGCGGGTAGGAACAATGAGCAGTTCTTC.

This chain joins TRBV18 and TRBJ1-2; no firm D call. Looked up from germline, CDR1 is KGHSH and CDR2 is LQKENI. This CDR3 has 11 amino acids. V lost 4 bases to trimming and J lost 2 bases, with 2 bases between them. CDR3 nucleotide sequence: TGTGCCAGCTCACTAAACTATGGCTACACCTTC. It yields the protein CASSLNYGYTF.

V usage is TRBV27 and J usage is TRBJ2-7; perhaps TRBD2 as D (6 bases). Germline V gene sequence: CDR1 MNHEY, CDR2 SMNVEV (reference sequence). This CDR3 region has 14 residues. The V gene lost 6 bases and the J gene lost 1 base, with 13 bases spanning the gap. The CDR3 region is CASRTTGGSYEQYF. CDR3 coding DNA: TGTGCCAGCAGAACCACTGGGGGGTCCTACGAGCAGTACTTC.

This chain connects TRBV29-1 to TRBJ2-7; 7 bases fit TRBD2. Germline V CDR1 and CDR2: SQVTM, ANQGSEA. The CDR3 is 12 residues long. V lost 4 bases, J lost 3 bases, and 3 bases stayed unmatched. The CDR3 DNA is TGCAGCGTTGGACGGGGGGACTACGAGCAGTACTTC. It is translated as CSVGRGDYEQYF.

V and J are TRBV5-8 and TRBJ2-7; unclear D gene. CDR3 length: 11 amino acids. Germline V lookup: CDR1 SGHTS, CDR2 YDEGEE. Trimming took 0 bases from V and 5 from J, leaving 3 bases between them. The CDR3 sequence: CASSLGNEQYF. The CDR3 DNA sequence: TGTGCCAGCAGCTTGGGTAACGAGCAGTACTTC.

The rearrangement joins TRBV5-1 to TRBJ2-7; 11 positions agree with TRBD2. With 3 bases clipped from V and 6 bases from J, the junction kept 5 bases outside the gene matches. Germline V gene sequence: CDR1 SGHRS, CDR2 YFSETQ. The CDR3 contains 14 residues. Written as DNA, the CDR3 is TGCGCCAGCAGCTCGACTAGCGGGGTGGGCGAGCAGTACTTC. Protein: CASSSTSGVGEQYF. Filled out from reference TRBV5-1 and TRBJ2-7, the complete variable domain reads KAGVTQTPRYLIKTRGQQVTLSCSPISGHRSVSWYQQTPGQGLQFLFEYFSETQRNKGNFPGRFSGRQFSNSRSEMNVSTLELGDSALYLCASSSTSGVGEQYFGPGTRLTVT.

This clone appeared a few times. The chain's CDR3 is CASSVRQEPNYGYTF. The CDR3 nucleotides are TGCGCCAGCAGCGTAAGACAGGAGCCTAACTATGGCTACACCTTC. The chain uses TRBV5-1 and TRBJ1-2; maybe TRBD1 (6 bases). Looked up from germline, CDR1 is SGHRS and CDR2 is YFSETQ. CDR3 size: 15 residues. The V end lost 4 bases, the J end lost 0 bases, and 13 bases lay between the germline ends.

This chain connects TRBV28 to TRBJ2-7; D is unresolved. V shed 7 bases and J shed 3 bases, with 16 bases lying between them. The CDR3 extends over 14 amino acids. Germline CDR1 is MDHEN and CDR2 is SYDVKM. This CDR3 reads CASKVSEIGYEQYF. The CDR3 DNA is TGTGCCAGCAAGGTCAGCGAAATCGGCTACGAGCAGTACTTC.

This chain links TRBV5-1 with TRBJ2-1; TRBD2 matches at 7 bases. The CDR3 length is 17 residues. Unmatched junction bases numbered 13, after V lost 1 base and J lost 6 bases. CDR1 and CDR2 from the germline V gene are SGHRS and YFSETQ. CDR3 bases: TGCGCCAGCAGCTTGCAGTTGGGGGGGGTCGGCTCCAATGAGCAGTTCTTC. Protein: CASSLQLGGVGSNEQFF.

About this clone itself: Different DNA sequences within this sample yield the same CDR3. The rearrangement uses TRBV2 and TRBJ2-7, with 9 nucleotides matching TRBD1. V dropped 6 bases and J dropped 2; count of bases not matched to a gene: 2. CDR1 is SNHLY, CDR2 FYNNEI, per germline. The CDR3 extends over 13 amino acids. The CDR3 loop reads CASSGTGTYEQYF. The CDR3 DNA reads TGTGCCAGCAGCGGGACAGGGACCTACGAGCAGTACTTC. Drawing the rest from reference TRBV2 and TRBJ2-7, the complete variable domain is EPEVTQTPSHQVTQMGQEVILRCVPISNHLYFYWYRQILGQKVEFLVSFYNNEISEKSEIFDDQFSVERPDGSNFTLKIRSTKLEDSAMYFCASSGTGTYEQYFGPGTRLTVT.

This clone was counted only a few times. The rearrangement links TRBV5-4 to TRBJ1-6; possibly TRBD1 for D (5 bases). Germline lookup yields CDR1 SGHNT and CDR2 YYREEE (reference sequence). This CDR3 spans 16 amino acids. Trimming took off 4 bases at V and 7 bases at J, with 18 bases between the two ends. The DNA for the CDR3 is TGTGCCAGCAGCCCGCGCGGGGCCACGGAAAATTCACCCCTCCACTTT. Amino acids: CASSPRGATENSPLHF.

The chain joins TRBV28 to TRBJ2-7, with TRBD1 matching over 10 bases. Germline V gene sequence: CDR1 MDHEN, CDR2 SYDVKM. V was pared by 6 bases and J by 1 base, with 6 bases of the junction left unmatched. This CDR3 comprises 15 residues. CDR3 in DNA: TGTGCCAGCAGCTCTAGACAGGGGGCTTCCTACGAGCAGTACTTC. This sequence encodes CASSSRQGASYEQYF.

This clone was detected only once. V is TRBV21-1 and J is TRBJ1-3. TRBV21-1 is annotated as a pseudogene. This CDR3 is built from 19 residues. Here the CDR3 DNA reads TGTGCCAGCAGCAAAGTTGACCGGCTAGGTCCTGAACCTGGAAACACCATATATTTT. Protein sequence: CASSKVDRLGPEPGNTIYF.

The chain has TRBV27 and TRBJ1-2; D is uncertain. Trimming removed 5 bases from V and 13 bases from J, with 11 bases in between. Per germline, CDR1 MNHEY and CDR2 SMNVEV (reference sequence). The CDR3 spans 10 residues. The CDR3 is CASSTSGCTF. The CDR3 DNA is TGTGCCAGCAGTACATCGGGTTGCACCTTC.

The chain is built from TRBV28 and TRBJ2-2; tentative D call: TRBD2 (5 bases). There are 16 residues in the CDR3. In germline, CDR1 is MDHEN, CDR2 SYDVKM. Trimming took off 4 bases at V and 1 base at J, with 13 bases between the two ends. CDR3 amino acids: CASSSFLAGNTGELFF. CDR3 nucleotide sequence: TGTGCCAGCAGTTCTTTTCTGGCGGGGAACACCGGGGAGCTGTTTTTT.

The gene calls are TRBV29-1 and TRBJ1-5; 9 bases match TRBD1. The V and J ends lost 7 bases and 4 bases, in that order; junction bases with no gene match: 5. This CDR3 is 13 amino acids long. Germline V gene sequence: CDR1 SQVTM, CDR2 ANQGSEA. CDR3: CSGGQGENQPQHF. In DNA, the CDR3 is TGCAGCGGGGGACAGGGAGAGAATCAGCCCCAGCATTTT.

The chain employs TRBV6-5 and TRBJ2-4, with D tentatively TRBD1 (6 bases). CDR3 length equals 15 residues. Germline assignment: CDR1 MNHEY and CDR2 SVGAGI. Trimming shortened V by 7 bases and J by 5 bases, and 18 bases separated the two germline ends. The CDR3 coding sequence is TGTGCCAGCACCCCCGGCCAGACAGGAGAAAACATTCAGTACTTC. Translation gives CASTPGQTGENIQYF.